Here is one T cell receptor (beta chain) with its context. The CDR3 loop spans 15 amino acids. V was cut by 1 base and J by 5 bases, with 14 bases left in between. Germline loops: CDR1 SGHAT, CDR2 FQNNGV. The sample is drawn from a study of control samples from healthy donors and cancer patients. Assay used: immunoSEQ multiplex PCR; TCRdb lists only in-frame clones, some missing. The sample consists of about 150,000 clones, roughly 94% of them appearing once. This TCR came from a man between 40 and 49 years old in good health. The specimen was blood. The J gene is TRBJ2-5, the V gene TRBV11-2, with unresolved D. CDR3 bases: TGTGCCAGCAGCTTAGTGTCACGGTCCGGGGAGACCCAGTACTTC. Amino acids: CASSLVSRSGETQYF. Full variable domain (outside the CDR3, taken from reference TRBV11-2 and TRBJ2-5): EAGVAQSPRYKIIEKRQSVAFWCNPISGHATLYWYQQILGQGPKLLIQFQNNGVVDDSQLPKDRFSAERLKGVDSTLKIQPAKLEDSAVYLCASSLVSRSGETQYFGPGTRLLVL.